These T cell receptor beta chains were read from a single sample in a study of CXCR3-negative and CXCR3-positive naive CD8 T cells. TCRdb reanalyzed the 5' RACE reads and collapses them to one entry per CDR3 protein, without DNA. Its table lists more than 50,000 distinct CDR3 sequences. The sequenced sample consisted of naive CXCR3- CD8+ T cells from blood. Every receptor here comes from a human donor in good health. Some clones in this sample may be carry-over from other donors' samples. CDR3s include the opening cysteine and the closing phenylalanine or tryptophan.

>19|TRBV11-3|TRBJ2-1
CASSLGMFGVRIPYNEQFF
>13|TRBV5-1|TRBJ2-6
CASSLSGANVLTF
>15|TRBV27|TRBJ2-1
CASSHQGNSYNEQFF
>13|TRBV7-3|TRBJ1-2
CASSSPRGVGYTF
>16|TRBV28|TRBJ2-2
CASKLPTTTNTGELFF
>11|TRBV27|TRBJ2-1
CASAVGNEQFF
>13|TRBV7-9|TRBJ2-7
CASSFAGSYEQYF
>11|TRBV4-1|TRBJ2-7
CASSQPPYLYF
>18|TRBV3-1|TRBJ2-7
CASSQDVASGRFSYEQYF
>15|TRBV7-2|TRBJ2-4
CASSPWPSLSDIQYF
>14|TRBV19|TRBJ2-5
CASSLGDRWETQYF
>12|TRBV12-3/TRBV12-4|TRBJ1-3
CASSFPGNTIYF
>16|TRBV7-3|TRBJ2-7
CASSLSPLAGTYEQYF
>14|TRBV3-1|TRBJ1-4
CASSQEAGGEKLFF
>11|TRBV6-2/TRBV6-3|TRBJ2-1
CASGYDNEQFF
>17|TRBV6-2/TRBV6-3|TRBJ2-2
CASTPSWAHSNTGELFF
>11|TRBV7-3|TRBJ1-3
CASSKGDTIYF
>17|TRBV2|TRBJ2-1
CASRWGSGGSSYNEQFF
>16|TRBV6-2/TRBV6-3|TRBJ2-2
CASSQDGSGLTGELFF
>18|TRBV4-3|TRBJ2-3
CASSQGFAGGPVTDTQYF
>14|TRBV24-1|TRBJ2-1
CATSDPGLFNEQFF
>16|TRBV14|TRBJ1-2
CASSRGTGYFNYGYTF
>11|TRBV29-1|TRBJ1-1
CSVKDAGAAFF
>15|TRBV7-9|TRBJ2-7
CASSGVGESSYEQYF
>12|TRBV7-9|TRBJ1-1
CASSLKSPEAFF
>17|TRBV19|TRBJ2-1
CASSIAGAGNSYNEQFF
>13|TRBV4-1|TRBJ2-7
CASSLNSNYEQYF
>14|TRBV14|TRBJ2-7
CASSQRAGVVEQYF
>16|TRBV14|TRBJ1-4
CASSQETGTVIEKLFF
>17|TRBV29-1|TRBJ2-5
CSVEQLAGGRRGETQYF